This T cell receptor beta chain was recovered during a study of T cell responses to AZD1222 COVID-19 vaccine. Regarding the study as a whole: Researchers took repertoire samples only after the peak T cell response had come. Baseline serostatus was positive in only a handful of AZD1222 recipients.

The method was immunoSEQ multiplex PCR; TCRdb's version includes in-frame clones alone and lacks a portion of them. The sample consists of roughly 80,000 clones, roughly 90% of them appearing once. The CDR3 is made up of 14 amino acids. The germline CDR1 and CDR2 sequences are MDHEN and SYDVKM. Germline trimming cut 8 bases from V and 5 bases from J; bases unmatched to any gene: 5. Points on this clone: Its cognate antigen is unknown.

The rearrangement joins TRBV28 to TRBJ2-3; 12 positions agree with TRBD1. The receptor was derived from an adult in good health. The source material was peripheral blood, sampled on day 0 of MenACWY control vaccination. The CDR3 DNA is TGTGCCAGCCAGGGACAGGGGGCAGGAGATACGCAGTATTTT. Amino acids: CASQGQGAGDTQYF.